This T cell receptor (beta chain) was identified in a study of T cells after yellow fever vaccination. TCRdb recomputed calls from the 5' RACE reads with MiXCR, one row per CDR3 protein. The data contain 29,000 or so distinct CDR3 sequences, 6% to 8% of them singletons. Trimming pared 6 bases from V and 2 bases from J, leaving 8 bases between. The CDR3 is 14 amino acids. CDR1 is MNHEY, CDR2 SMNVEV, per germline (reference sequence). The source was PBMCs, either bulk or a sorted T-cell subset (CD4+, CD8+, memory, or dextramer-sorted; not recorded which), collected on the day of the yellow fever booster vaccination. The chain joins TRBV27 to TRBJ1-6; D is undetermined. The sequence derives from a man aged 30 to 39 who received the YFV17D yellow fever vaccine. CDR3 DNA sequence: TGTGCCAGCAGCTTGACGGCCTATAATTCACCCCTCCACTTT. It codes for CASSLTAYNSPLHF.